The clone carrying this TCR beta chain was recorded only once. No antigen is known for it. The primer mix had 60 Vbeta and 13 Jbeta primers. Generated by immunoSEQ multiplex PCR, the TCRdb table keeps only in-frame clones and is missing some. The sample holds around 200,000 clones, roughly 90% seen once. The data stem from a study of cytomegalovirus exposure and HLA in healthy donors. Findings and caveats of the study: Whilst most TCR sequences proved rare, a subset of public TCRs occurred across many donors. It was shown in a later analysis that HLA-associated TCR beta chains were more clonally expanded than other, equally common chains.

The specimen sequenced was PBMCs. This sequence was found in a woman between 25 and 40 years old in good health and CMV-seronegative.

CDR3 region: CASSPEVAMNTEAFF. DNA for the CDR3: TGTGCCAGCTCACCAGAGGTGGCCATGAACACTGAAGCTTTCTTT. The chain joins TRBV18 to TRBJ1-1; no reliable D call. Looked up from germline, CDR1 is KGHSH and CDR2 is LQKENI. CDR3 length equals 15 residues. V was shortened by 2 bases and J by 0 bases, with 10 bases between the two germline ends.